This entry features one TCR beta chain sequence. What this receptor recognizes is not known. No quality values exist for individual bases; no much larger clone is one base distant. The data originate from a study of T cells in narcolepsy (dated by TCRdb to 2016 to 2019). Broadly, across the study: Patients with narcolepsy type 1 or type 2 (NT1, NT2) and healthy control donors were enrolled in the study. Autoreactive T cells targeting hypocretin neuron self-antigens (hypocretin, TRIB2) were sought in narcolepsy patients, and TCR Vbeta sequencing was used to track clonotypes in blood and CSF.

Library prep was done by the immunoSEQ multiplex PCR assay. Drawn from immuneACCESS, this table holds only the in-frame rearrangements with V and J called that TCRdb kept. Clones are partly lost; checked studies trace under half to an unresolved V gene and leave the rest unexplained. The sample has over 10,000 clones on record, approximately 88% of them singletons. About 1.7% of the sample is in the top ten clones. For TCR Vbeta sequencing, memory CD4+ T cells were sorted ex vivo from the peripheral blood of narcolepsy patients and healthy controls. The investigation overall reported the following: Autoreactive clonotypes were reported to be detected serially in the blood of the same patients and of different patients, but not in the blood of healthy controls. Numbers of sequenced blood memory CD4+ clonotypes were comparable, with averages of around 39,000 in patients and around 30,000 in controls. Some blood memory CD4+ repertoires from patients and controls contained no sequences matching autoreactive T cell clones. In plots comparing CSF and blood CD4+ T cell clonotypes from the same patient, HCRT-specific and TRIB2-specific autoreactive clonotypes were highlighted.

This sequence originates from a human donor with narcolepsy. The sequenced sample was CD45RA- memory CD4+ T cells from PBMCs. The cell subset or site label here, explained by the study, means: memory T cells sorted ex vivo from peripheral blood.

The DNA sequence follows: TGTGCCAGCAGTGAAGCAAGAAGAGAGTTCCAAGAGACCCAGTACTTC. It codes for CASSEARREFQETQYF. The chain uses TRBV6-1 and TRBJ2-5; the D gene assignment is ambiguous. The V and J ends are trimmed by 0 bases and 1 base, leaving 12 bases between them. From a lookup of the germline V gene, CDR1 and CDR2 are MNHNS and SASEGT. From the cysteine through the phenylalanine, the CDR3 covers 16 amino acids. Kept here is only the CDR3 DNA, which spans 48 bases and is read in frame from base 1.